This T cell receptor (beta chain) came from a study of identical twins. V gave up 4 bases and J gave up 8 bases; unmatched junction bases: 1. There are 12 residues in the CDR3. This clonotype has a count of ten or more. Antigen: not known. General study points: Beta out-of-frame sequences displayed a weaker excess of sharing between twins.

A single record per CDR3 protein comes from TCRdb applying MiXCR to the 5' RACE reads. The repertoire holds about 250,000 distinct CDR3 sequences, with approximately 7.3% as singletons. The same data also went into a second study, on yellow fever vaccine responses in identical twins.

The chain recombines TRBV12-3 or TRBV12-4 with TRBJ2-1; 8 positions agree with TRBD1. The origin of this receptor is a woman younger than 30 in good health. The sequenced sample was CD8+ T cells sorted from blood. This chain's CDR3 is CASSSGGHEQFF. The DNA of the CDR3 is TGTGCCAGCAGTTCAGGGGGCCATGAGCAGTTCTTC.